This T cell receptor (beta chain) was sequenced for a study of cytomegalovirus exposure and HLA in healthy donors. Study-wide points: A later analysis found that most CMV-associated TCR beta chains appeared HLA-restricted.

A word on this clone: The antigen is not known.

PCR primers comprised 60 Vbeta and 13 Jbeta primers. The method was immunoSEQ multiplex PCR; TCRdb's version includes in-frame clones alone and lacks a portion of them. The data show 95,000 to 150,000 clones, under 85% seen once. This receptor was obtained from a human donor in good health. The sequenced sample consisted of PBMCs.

The CDR3 here is CASSPLNSPLHF. The CDR3, as DNA: TGTGCCAGCAGCCCCCTAAATTCACCCCTCCACTTT. This chain joins TRBV28 and TRBJ1-6, with unresolved D. Germline values: CDR1 MDHEN, CDR2 SYDVKM. This CDR3 is built from 12 residues. Trimming removed 6 bases from V and 7 bases from J, with 7 bases in between.